This T cell receptor beta chain was documented in a study of cytomegalovirus exposure and HLA in healthy donors. Whole-study findings and limits: Accurate prediction of most subjects' HLA-A and HLA-B alleles from TCR beta sequences was reported. A later analysis found that most CMV-associated TCR beta chains appeared HLA-restricted. Information on immune exposure was restricted to one variable (CMV serostatus). In a later analysis, HLA-associated TCR beta chains were more clonally expanded than equally common others.

The primer mix had 60 Vbeta and 13 Jbeta primers. Using immunoSEQ multiplex PCR, the repertoire was profiled, and TCRdb retains in-frame clones only, with some absent. The sample contains roughly 170,000 clones, more than 65% of which appear only once. V was clipped by 8 bases and J by 6 bases; unmatched bases: 13. Germline V CDR1 and CDR2: GTSNPN, SVGIG (reference sequence). The CDR3 is made up of 13 amino acids. Comment on this clone: The antigen is not known.

The receptor was isolated from a girl aged 2-10 years in good health and CMV-seropositive. The chain employs TRBV30 and TRBJ2-7, with TRBD2 matching 7 bases. Source material: PBMCs. The CDR3 here is CAGRASGAFEQYF. The CDR3 bases are TGTGCCGGAAGGGCTAGCGGAGCCTTCGAGCAGTACTTC.